The TCR beta chain under discussion was sequenced for a study of T cell responses to AZD1222 COVID-19 vaccine. Generated by immunoSEQ multiplex PCR, the TCRdb table keeps only in-frame clones and is missing some. The repertoire holds 100,000 to 150,000 clones, with more than 85% as singletons. Germline loops: CDR1 SGHRS, CDR2 YFSETQ. The V gene lost 0 bases and the J gene lost 10 bases, with 8 bases spanning the gap. CDR3 length equals 13 residues. The rearrangement joins TRBV5-1 to TRBJ1-6; D not resolved. The sequences come from peripheral blood, collected on day 0 of AZD1222 vaccination. The receptor was derived from an adult in good health. CDR3 bases: TGCGCCAGCAGCTTGGAGCGGGTCTCACCCCTCCACTTT. It is translated as CASSLERVSPLHF.